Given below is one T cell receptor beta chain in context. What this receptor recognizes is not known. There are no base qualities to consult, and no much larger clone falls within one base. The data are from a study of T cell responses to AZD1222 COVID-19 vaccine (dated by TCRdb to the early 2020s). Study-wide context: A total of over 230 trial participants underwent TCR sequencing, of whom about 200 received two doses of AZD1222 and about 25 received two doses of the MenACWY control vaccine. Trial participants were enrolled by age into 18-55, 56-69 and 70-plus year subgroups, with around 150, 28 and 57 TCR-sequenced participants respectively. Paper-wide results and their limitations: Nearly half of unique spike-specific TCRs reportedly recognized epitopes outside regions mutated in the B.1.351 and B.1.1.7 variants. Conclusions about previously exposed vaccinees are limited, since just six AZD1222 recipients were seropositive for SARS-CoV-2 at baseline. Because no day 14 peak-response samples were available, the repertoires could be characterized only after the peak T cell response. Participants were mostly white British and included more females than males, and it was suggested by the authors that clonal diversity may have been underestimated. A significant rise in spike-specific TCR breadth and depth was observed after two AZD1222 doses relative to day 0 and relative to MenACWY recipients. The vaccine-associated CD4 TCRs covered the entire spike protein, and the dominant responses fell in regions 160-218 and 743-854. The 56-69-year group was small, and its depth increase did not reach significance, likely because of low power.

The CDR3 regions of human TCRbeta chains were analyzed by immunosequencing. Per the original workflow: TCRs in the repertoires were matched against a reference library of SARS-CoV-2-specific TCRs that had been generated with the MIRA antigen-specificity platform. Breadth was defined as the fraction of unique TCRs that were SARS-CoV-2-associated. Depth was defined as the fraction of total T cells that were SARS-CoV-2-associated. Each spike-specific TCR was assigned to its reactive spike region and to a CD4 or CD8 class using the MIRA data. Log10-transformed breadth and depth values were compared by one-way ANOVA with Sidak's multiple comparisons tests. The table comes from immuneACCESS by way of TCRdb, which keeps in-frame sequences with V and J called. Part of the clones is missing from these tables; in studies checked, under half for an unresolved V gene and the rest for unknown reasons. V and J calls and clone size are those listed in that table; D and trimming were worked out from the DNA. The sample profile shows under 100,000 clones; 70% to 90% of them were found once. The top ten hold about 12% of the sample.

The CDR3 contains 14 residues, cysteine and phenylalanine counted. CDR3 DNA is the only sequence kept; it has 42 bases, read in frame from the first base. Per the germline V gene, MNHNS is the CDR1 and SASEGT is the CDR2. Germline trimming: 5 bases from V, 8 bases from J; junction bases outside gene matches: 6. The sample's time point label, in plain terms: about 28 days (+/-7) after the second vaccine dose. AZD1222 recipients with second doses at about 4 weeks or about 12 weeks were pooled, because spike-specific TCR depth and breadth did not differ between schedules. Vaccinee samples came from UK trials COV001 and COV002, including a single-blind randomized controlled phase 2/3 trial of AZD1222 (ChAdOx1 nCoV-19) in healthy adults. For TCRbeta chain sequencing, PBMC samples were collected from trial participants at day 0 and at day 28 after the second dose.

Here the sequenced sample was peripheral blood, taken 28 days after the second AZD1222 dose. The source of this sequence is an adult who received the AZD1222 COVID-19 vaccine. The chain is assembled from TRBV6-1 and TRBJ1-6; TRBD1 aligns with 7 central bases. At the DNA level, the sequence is TGTGCCAGCAGTATGACAGGGAGCGATTCACCCCTCCACTTT. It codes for CASSMTGSDSPLHF.